This T cell receptor (beta chain) was recovered during a study of post-analysis software for immune sequencing data. Study-level points and caveats: Included in a set of 5 or 6 TRBV segments more frequent in patients than controls were TRBV5-6, TRBV5-1 and TRBV20-1.

TCR beta libraries were prepared from cDNA with unique molecular identifiers. TCRdb processed the PCR reads anew with MiXCR; each CDR3 protein has one entry. The sample lists over 300,000 distinct CDR3 sequences; approximately 33% were seen once. With respect to this clonotype: Antigen specificity is unknown.

Germline V gives CDR1 SEHNR, CDR2 FQNEAQ (reference sequence). The CDR3 is 15 residues long. V was clipped by 6 bases and J by 0 bases, with 11 bases between them. V usage is TRBV7-9 and J usage is TRBJ1-4; tentatively, D is TRBD1 (5 bases). The sequenced material came from blood. The TCR originated in a girl between 5 and 17 years old with multiple sclerosis. In DNA, the CDR3 is TGTGCCAGCAGTAAGGACACTGCAACTAATGAAAAACTGTTTTTT. It encodes CASSKDTATNEKLFF.